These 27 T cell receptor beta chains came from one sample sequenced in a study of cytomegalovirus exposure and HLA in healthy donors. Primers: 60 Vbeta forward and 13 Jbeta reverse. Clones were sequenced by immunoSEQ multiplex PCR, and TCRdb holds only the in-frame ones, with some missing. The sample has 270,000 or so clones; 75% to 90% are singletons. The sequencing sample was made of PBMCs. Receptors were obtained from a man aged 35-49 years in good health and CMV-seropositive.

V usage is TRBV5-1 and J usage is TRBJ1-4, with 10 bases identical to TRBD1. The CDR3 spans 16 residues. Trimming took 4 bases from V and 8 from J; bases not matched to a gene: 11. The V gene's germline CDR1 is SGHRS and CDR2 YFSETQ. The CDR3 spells CASSPPTGGKIEKLFF. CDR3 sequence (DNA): TGCGCCAGCAGCCCGCCGACAGGGGGCAAGATCGAAAAACTGTTTTTT.

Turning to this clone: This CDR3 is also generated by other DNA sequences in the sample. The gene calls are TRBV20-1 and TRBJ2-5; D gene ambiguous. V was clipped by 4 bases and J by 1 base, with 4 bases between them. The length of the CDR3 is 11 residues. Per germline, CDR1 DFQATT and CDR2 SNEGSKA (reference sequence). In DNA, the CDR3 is TGCAGTGCTACGGGCCAAGAGACCCAGTACTTC. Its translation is CSATGQETQYF.

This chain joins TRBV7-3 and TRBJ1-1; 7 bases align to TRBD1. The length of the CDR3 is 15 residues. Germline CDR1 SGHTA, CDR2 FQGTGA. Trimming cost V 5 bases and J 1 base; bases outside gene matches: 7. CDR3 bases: TGTGCCAGCAGCCCGGGACAGTTTGGGAACACTGAAGCTTTCTTT. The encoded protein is CASSPGQFGNTEAFF.

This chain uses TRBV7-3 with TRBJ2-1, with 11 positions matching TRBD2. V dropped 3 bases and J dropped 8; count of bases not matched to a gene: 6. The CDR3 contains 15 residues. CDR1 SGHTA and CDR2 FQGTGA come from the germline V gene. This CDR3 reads CASSLLAGGGDEQFF. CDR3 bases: TGTGCCAGCAGCTTGCTAGCGGGGGGCGGGGATGAGCAGTTCTTC.

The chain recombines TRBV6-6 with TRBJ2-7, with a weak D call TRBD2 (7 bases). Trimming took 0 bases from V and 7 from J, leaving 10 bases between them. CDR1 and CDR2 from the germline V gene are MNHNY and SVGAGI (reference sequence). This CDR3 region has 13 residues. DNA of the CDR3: TGTGCCAGCAGTTACTCCGGGGGGCTTGAGCAGTACTTC. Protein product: CASSYSGGLEQYF.

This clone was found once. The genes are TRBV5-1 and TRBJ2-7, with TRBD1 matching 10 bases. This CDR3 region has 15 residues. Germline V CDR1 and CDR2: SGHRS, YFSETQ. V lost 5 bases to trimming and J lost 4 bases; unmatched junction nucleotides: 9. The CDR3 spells CASRDSTGGGYEQYF. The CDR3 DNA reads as TGCGCCAGCAGAGATTCGACAGGGGGCGGATACGAGCAGTACTTC.

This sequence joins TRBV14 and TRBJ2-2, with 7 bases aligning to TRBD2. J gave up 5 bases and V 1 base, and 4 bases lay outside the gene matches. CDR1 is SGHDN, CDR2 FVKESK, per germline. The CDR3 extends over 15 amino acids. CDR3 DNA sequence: TGTGCCAGCAGCCAAGCGGGAGGTTGGACCGGGGAGCTGTTTTTT. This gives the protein CASSQAGGWTGELFF.

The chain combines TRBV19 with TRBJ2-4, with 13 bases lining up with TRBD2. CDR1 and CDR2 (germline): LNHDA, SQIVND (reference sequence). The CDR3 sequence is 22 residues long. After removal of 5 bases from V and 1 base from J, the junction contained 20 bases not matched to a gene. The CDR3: CASSSGPSGLAGVVGAKNIQYF. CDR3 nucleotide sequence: TGTGCCAGTAGTTCCGGACCTTCAGGACTAGCGGGAGTGGTCGGGGCCAAAAACATTCAGTACTTC.

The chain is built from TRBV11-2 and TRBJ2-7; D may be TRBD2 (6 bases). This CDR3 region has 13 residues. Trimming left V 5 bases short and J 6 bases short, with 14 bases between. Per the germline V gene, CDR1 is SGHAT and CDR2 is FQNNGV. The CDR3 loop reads CASSRGWGVEQYF. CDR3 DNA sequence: TGTGCCAGCAGCCGAGGATGGGGGGTCGAGCAGTACTTC.

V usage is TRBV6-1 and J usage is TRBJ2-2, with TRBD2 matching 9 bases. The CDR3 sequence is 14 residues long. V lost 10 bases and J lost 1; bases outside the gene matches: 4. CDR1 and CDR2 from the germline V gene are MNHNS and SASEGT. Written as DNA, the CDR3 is TGTGCCACCGATAGCGGGGGGAACACCGGGGAGCTGTTTTTT. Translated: CATDSGGNTGELFF.

CDR3 coding DNA: TGCGCCAGCAGCTTGAGTGGAGTCTCCTACGAGCAGTACTTC. Translating it yields CASSLSGVSYEQYF. V and J are TRBV5-1 and TRBJ2-7, with unresolved D. Germline V lookup: CDR1 SGHRS, CDR2 YFSETQ. There are 14 residues in the CDR3. The V gene lost 1 base and the J gene lost 0 bases, with 8 bases spanning the gap.

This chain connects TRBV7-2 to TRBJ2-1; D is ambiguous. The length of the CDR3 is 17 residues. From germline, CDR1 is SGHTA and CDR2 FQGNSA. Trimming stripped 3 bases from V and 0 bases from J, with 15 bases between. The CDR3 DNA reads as TGTGCCAGCAGCTTCCCGACTGACGGAAGCTCCTACAATGAGCAGTTCTTC. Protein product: CASSFPTDGSSYNEQFF. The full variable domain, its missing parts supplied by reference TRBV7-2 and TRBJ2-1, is GAGVSQSPSNKVTEKGKDVELRCDPISGHTALYWYRQSLGQGLEFLIYFQGNSAPDKSGLPSDRFSAERTGGSVSTLTIQRTQQEDSAVYLCASSFPTDGSSYNEQFFGPGTRLTVL.

This chain's CDR3 is CASSQESLSGEPLALGEQYF. The CDR3 DNA reads TGCGCCAGCAGCCAAGAGTCCCTTAGCGGGGAGCCCCTCGCCTTGGGGGAGCAGTACTTC. This rearrangement joins TRBV4-1 to TRBJ2-7, with 8 positions matching TRBD2. The CDR3 is 20 residues long. V lost 0 bases, J lost 7 bases, and 23 bases stayed unmatched. Looked up from germline, CDR1 is MGHRA and CDR2 is YSYEKL.

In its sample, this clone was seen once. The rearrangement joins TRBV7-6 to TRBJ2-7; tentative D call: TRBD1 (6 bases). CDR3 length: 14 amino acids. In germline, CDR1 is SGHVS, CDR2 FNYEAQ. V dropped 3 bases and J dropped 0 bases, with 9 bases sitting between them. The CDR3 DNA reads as TGTGCCAGCAGCTTGCAGGACAGCTCCTACGAGCAGTACTTC. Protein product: CASSLQDSSYEQYF. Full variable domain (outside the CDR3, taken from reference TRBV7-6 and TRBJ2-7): GAGVSQSPRYKVTKRGQDVALRCDPISGHVSLYWYRQALGQGPEFLTYFNYEAQQDKSGLPNDRFSAERPEGSISTLTIQRTEQRDSAMYRCASSLQDSSYEQYFGPGTRLTVT.

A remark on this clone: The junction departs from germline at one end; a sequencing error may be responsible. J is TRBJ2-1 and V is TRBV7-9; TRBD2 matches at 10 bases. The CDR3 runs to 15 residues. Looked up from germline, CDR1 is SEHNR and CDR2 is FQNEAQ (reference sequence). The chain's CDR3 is CSSSPSGSTHNEQFF. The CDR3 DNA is TGTTCCAGCAGCCCTAGCGGGAGTACTCACAATGAGCAGTTCTTC.

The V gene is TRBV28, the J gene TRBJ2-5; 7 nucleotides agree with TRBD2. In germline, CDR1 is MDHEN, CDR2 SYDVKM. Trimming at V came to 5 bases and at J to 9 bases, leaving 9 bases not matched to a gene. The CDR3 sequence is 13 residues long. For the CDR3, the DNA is TGTGCCAGCAGTACTAGGCCCGCGGGGGCCCAGTACTTC. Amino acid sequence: CASSTRPAGAQYF.

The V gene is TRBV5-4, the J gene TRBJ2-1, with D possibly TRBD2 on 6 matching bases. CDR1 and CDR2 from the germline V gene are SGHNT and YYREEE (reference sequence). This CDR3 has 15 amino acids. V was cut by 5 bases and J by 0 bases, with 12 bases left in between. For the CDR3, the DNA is TGTGCCAGCAGAAATTTGACTAGCTCCTACAATGAGCAGTTCTTC. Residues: CASRNLTSSYNEQFF.

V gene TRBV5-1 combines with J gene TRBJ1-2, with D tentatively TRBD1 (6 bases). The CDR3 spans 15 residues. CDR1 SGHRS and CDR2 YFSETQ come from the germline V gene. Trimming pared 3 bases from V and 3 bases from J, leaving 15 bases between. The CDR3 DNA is TGCGCCAGCAGCTGGGGAAATACAGGGTACTATGGCTACACCTTC. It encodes CASSWGNTGYYGYTF.

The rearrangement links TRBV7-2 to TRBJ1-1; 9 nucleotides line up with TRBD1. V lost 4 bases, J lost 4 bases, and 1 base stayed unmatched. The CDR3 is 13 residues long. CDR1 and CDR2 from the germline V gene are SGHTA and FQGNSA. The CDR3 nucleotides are TGTGCCAGCAGCTCGGACAGGGGCACTGAAGCTTTCTTT. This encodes CASSSDRGTEAFF.

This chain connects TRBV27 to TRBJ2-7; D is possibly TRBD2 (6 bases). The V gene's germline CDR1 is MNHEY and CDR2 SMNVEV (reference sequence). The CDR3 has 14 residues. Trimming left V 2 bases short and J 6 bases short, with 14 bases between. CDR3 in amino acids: CASSLTRESVEQYF. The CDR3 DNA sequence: TGTGCCAGCAGTTTAACACGGGAGTCGGTCGAGCAGTACTTC.

The CDR3 nucleotides read TGTGCCAGCAGCCCCCGGGACAGGGGCCCGCGGGAGCAGTACTTC. Amino acids: CASSPRDRGPREQYF. The chain has TRBV7-9 and TRBJ2-7, with 10 bases fitting TRBD1. Trimming cost V 5 bases and J 7 bases; bases outside gene matches: 11. The CDR3 totals 15 residues. The germline CDR1 and CDR2 sequences are SEHNR and FQNEAQ (reference sequence).

The CDR3 is CASSDRGLISGANVLTF. The CDR3 nucleotides read TGTGCCAGTAGTGACAGGGGGCTGATCTCCGGGGCCAACGTCCTGACTTTC. V usage is TRBV19 and J usage is TRBJ2-6, with TRBD1 matching 10 bases. V lost 5 bases and J lost 4; bases outside the gene matches: 8. Germline loops: CDR1 LNHDA, CDR2 SQIVND (reference sequence). The CDR3 sequence is 17 residues long.

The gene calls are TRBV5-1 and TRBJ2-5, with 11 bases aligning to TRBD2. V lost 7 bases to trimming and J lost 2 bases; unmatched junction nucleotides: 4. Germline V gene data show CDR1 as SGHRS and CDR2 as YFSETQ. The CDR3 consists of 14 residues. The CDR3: CASFVAGGQETQYF. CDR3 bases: TGCGCCAGCTTTGTAGCGGGAGGGCAAGAGACCCAGTACTTC.

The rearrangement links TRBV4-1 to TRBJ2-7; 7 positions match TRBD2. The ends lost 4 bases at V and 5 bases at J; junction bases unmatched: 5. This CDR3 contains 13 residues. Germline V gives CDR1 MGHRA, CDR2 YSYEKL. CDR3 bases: TGCGCCAGCAGCCCTGGGGGGGTCAACGAGCAGTACTTC. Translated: CASSPGGVNEQYF.

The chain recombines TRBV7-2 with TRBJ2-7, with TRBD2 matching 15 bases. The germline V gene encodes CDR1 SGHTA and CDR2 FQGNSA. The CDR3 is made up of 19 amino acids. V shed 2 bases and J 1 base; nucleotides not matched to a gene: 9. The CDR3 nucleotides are TGTGCCAGCAGCTTACTTCGTACCGGGACTAGCGGGAGGTCCTACGAGCAGTACTTC. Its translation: CASSLLRTGTSGRSYEQYF.

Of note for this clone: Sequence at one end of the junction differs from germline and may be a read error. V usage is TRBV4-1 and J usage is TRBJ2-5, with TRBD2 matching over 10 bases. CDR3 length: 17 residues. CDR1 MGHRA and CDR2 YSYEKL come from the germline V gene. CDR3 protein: CASSQDASGRFQATQYF. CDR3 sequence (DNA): TGCGCCAGCAGCCAAGATGCTAGCGGGAGATTTCAAGCGACCCAGTACTTC.

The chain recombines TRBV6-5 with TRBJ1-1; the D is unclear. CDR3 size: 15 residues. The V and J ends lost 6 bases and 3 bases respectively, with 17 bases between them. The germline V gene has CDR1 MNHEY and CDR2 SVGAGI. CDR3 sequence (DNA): TGTGCCAGCAGATCGGGGAGGGTCGGGGACACTGAAGCTTTCTTT. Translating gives CASRSGRVGDTEAFF.